Here is one TCR beta chain with its context. The data were taken from a study of identifying expanded T cells in peripheral blood. Generated by immunoSEQ multiplex PCR, the TCRdb table keeps only in-frame clones and is missing some. The sample holds 75,000 to 95,000 clones; approximately 91% are singletons and the top ten take approximately 3%. The CDR3 runs 17 residues. Germline loops: CDR1 SGHVS, CDR2 FQNEAQ. V dropped 2 bases and J dropped 5 bases, with 18 bases sitting between them. This clonotype was sampled from a person between 18 and 75 years old in good health. Input material: blood. The chain carries TRBV7-8 and TRBJ2-2; tentative D call: TRBD2 (7 bases). CDR3 bases: TGTGCCAGCAGCTTATTTGCTAGGGGGAGGGAAACCGGGGAGCTGTTTTTT. Translated: CASSLFARGRETGELFF.